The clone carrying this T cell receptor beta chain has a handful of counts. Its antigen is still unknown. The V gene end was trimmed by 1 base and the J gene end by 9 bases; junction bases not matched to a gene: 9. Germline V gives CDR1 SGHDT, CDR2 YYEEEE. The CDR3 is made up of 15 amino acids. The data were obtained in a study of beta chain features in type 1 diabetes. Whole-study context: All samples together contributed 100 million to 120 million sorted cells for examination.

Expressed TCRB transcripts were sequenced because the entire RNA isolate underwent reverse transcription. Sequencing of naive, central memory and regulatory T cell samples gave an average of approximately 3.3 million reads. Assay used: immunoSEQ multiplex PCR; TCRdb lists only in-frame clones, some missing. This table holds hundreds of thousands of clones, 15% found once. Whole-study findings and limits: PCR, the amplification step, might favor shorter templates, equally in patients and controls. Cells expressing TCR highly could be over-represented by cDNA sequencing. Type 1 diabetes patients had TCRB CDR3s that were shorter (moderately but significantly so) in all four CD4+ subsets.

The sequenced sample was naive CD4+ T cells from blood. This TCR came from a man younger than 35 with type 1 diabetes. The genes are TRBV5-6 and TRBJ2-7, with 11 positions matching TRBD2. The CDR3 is CASSLTSGGAAGQYF. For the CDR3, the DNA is TGTGCCAGCAGCTTGACTAGCGGGGGCGCCGCCGGGCAGTACTTC.